This TCR beta chain was sequenced during a study of T cell changes during pregnancy in multiple sclerosis. V was trimmed by 4 bases and J by 3 bases, leaving 18 bases between them. Germline V lookup: CDR1 MNHEY, CDR2 SVGAGI. This CDR3 spans 16 amino acids. This clone was counted a single time. Repertoires were generated with immunoSEQ multiplex PCR, while TCRdb's copy carries only in-frame clones and drops some. The sample holds some 120,000 clones, 93% seen once. The material sequenced was peripheral blood, taken before pregnancy. This TCR derives from a female donor with multiple sclerosis, enrolled in a pregnancy study. The chain couples TRBV6-5 to TRBJ1-2, with TRBD1 as a possible D gene (6 bases). Written as DNA, the CDR3 is TGTGCCAGCAGTTCAGGGGTGGGTCAAGGGGACTATGGCTACACCTTC. This encodes CASSSGVGQGDYGYTF.